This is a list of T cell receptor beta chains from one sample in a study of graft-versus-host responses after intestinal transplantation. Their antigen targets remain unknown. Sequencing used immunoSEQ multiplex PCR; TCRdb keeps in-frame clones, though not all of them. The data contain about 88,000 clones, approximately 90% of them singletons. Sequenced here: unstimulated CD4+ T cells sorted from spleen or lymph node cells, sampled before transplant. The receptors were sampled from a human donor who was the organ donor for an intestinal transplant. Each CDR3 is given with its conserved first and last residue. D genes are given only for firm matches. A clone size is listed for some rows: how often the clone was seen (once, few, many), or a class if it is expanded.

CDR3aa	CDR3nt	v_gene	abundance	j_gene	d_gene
CASSLGAVFLNTEAFF	TGTGCCAGCAGCTTGGGGGCCGTGTTTTTAAACACTGAAGCTTTCTTT	TRBV5-6	once	TRBJ1-1	NA
CASSPHLSGNTIYF	TGTGCCAGCAGCCCACACCTGTCTGGAAACACCATATATTTT	TRBV28	NA	TRBJ1-3	NA
CASSPPGTTNEQFF	TGTGCCAGCAGCCCTCCAGGGACAACGAATGAGCAGTTCTTC	TRBV7-3	NA	TRBJ2-1	NA
CASSALAGGEQYF	TGTGCCAGCAGCGCCTTAGCGGGGGGGGAGCAGTACTTC	TRBV7-8	once	TRBJ2-7	TRBD2
CASSLVRTNSGNTIYF	TGTGCCAGCAGCTTAGTTCGCACAAACTCTGGAAACACCATATATTTT	TRBV11-3	NA	TRBJ1-3	NA
CAWSVGTGYQPQHF	TGTGCCTGGAGTGTAGGGACAGGGTATCAGCCCCAGCATTTT	TRBV30	NA	TRBJ1-5	TRBD1
CASRRGLEETQYF	TGTGCCAGCAGAAGGGGGCTGGAAGAGACCCAGTACTTC	TRBV6-1	NA	TRBJ2-5	TRBD1
CSVAGTSGYNEQFF	TGCAGCGTTGCCGGGACTAGCGGCTACAATGAGCAGTTCTTC	TRBV29-1	NA	TRBJ2-1	TRBD2
CASSPRPRSRTNYGYTF	TGTGCCAGCAGCCCTCGACCCCGAAGCAGGACTAACTATGGCTACACCTTC	TRBV5-6	NA	TRBJ1-2	NA
CASSTYKDSRQYF	TGTGCCAGCAGTACCTATAAGGACAGCAGGCAGTACTTC	TRBV6-5	NA	TRBJ2-7	NA
CASSLDRGLGTEAFF	TGTGCCAGCAGCTTGGACAGGGGGCTTGGCACTGAAGCTTTCTTT	TRBV5-4	NA	TRBJ1-1	TRBD1
CASVGSTESNQPQHF	TGTGCCAGCGTCGGGAGTACGGAGAGCAATCAGCCCCAGCATTTT	TRBV7-9	NA	TRBJ1-5	NA
CASSASGSSYNEQFF	TGTGCCAGCAGTGCATCCGGGAGCTCCTACAATGAGCAGTTCTTC	TRBV25-1	NA	TRBJ2-1	NA
CSATGGYEQYF	TGCAGTGCTACAGGGGGCTACGAGCAGTACTTC	TRBV20-1	few	TRBJ2-7	TRBD1
CASSLDGGAPTTDTQYF	TGTGCCAGCAGCTTAGACGGGGGGGCTCCAACTACAGATACGCAGTATTTT	TRBV11-3	NA	TRBJ2-3	TRBD2
CASSLASFTSGYNEQFF	TGTGCCAGCAGCCTAGCTAGTTTTACCTCCGGCTACAATGAGCAGTTCTTC	TRBV7-3	NA	TRBJ2-1	NA
CASSLERGGYTF	TGTGCCAGCAGCCTAGAAAGGGGTGGCTACACCTTC	TRBV11-2	NA	TRBJ1-2	NA
CASSPTGGLETQYF	TGTGCCAGCTCACCGACAGGGGGCTTAGAGACCCAGTACTTC	TRBV18	NA	TRBJ2-5	TRBD1
CASVWGGVLNTEAFF	TGTGCCAGCGTCTGGGGGGGAGTATTGAACACTGAAGCTTTCTTT	TRBV28	NA	TRBJ1-1	NA
CASTGTSGPYEQYF	TGTGCCAGCACCGGGACTAGCGGACCCTACGAGCAGTACTTC	TRBV2	NA	TRBJ2-7	TRBD2
CASSLQGVGTDTQYF	TGTGCCAGCAGCTTACAGGGGGTTGGCACAGATACGCAGTATTTT	TRBV7-2	NA	TRBJ2-3	TRBD1
CASKTGNSGNTIYF	TGTGCCAGCAAAACAGGCAATTCTGGAAACACCATATATTTT	TRBV6-1	NA	TRBJ1-3	NA
CASSLGPAGGPVRYIQYF	TGTGCCAGCAGCTTAGGCCCAGCGGGAGGGCCCGTACGGTACATTCAGTACTTC	TRBV13	NA	TRBJ2-4	TRBD2
CASSGTGVYEKLFF	TGTGCCAGCAGTGGGACAGGGGTATATGAAAAACTGTTTTTT	TRBV6-1	once	TRBJ1-4	TRBD1
CASSLSRVGNEQFF	TGTGCCAGCAGTTTAAGCAGGGTGGGGAATGAGCAGTTCTTC	TRBV27	NA	TRBJ2-1	NA
CASRATLNTEAFF	TGTGCCAGTAGAGCGACGTTGAACACTGAAGCTTTCTTT	TRBV19	NA	TRBJ1-1	NA
CASSELGDRGVNGYTF	TGTGCCAGCAGTGAATTAGGCGACAGGGGCGTAAATGGCTACACCTTC	TRBV25-1	NA	TRBJ1-2	TRBD1
CASSIAGETQYF	TGTGCCAGTAGTATAGCAGGAGAGACCCAGTACTTC	TRBV19	NA	TRBJ2-5	NA
CASRQAGGHNTGELFF	TGTGCCAGCAGGCAGGCGGGGGGGCATAACACCGGGGAGCTGTTTTTT	TRBV6-6	NA	TRBJ2-2	TRBD2
CASSDRVTNEKLFF	TGTGCCAGCAGTGACAGGGTCACTAATGAAAAACTGTTTTTT	TRBV25-1	NA	TRBJ1-4	NA
CASSPTGQSKNIQYF	TGTGCCAGCAGTCCGACGGGACAGTCAAAAAACATTCAGTACTTC	TRBV6-6	NA	TRBJ2-4	TRBD1
CATVGGALPYGYTF	TGTGCCACCGTTGGGGGGGCGCTTCCCTATGGCTACACCTTC	TRBV6-1	NA	TRBJ1-2	NA
CASSLARTGWAAEQYF	TGCGCCAGCAGCTTGGCTCGGACAGGGTGGGCGGCCGAGCAGTACTTC	TRBV5-1	NA	TRBJ2-7	TRBD1
CASWSGGADFTEAFF	TGTGCCAGTTGGTCGGGGGGCGCGGATTTTACTGAAGCTTTCTTT	TRBV27	NA	TRBJ1-1	NA
CSVVGLAGGTYNEQFF	TGCAGCGTTGTAGGACTAGCGGGGGGTACCTACAATGAGCAGTTCTTC	TRBV29-1	NA	TRBJ2-1	TRBD2
CASSQDLAGFYEQYF	TGCGCCAGCAGCCAAGATCTAGCGGGTTTTTACGAGCAGTACTTC	TRBV4-1	NA	TRBJ2-7	TRBD2
CASRHRDGTDTQYF	TGTGCCAGCAGACACAGGGATGGAACAGATACGCAGTATTTT	TRBV2	NA	TRBJ2-3	NA
CASSEKGQSGYTF	TGTGCCAGCAGTGAGAAGGGGCAGAGCGGCTACACCTTC	TRBV6-1	NA	TRBJ1-2	NA
CASRGVMMDEQFF	TGTGCCAGCAGAGGAGTAATGATGGATGAGCAGTTCTTC	TRBV9	NA	TRBJ2-1	NA
CASRNRDRGNYGYTF	TGTGCCAGCAGGAACCGGGACAGGGGTAACTATGGCTACACCTTC	TRBV5-4	NA	TRBJ1-2	TRBD1
CASSYSGQGAYEQYF	TGTGCCAGCAGTTACTCGGGACAGGGGGCATACGAGCAGTACTTC	TRBV10-3	NA	TRBJ2-7	TRBD1